This T cell receptor (beta chain) derives from a study of T cell responses to AZD1222 COVID-19 vaccine. From germline, CDR1 is MNHEY and CDR2 SMNVEV (reference sequence). V lost 6 bases and J lost 1; bases outside the gene matches: 8. This CDR3 region has 16 residues. Produced via immunoSEQ multiplex PCR; TCRdb's table is partial and in-frame only. The sample shows about 160,000 clones, approximately 92% of them seen only once. Pooled samples include second doses given at about 4 or 12 weeks. Worth noting for this clone: The antigen remains undetermined.

Points from the study as a whole: Spike-specific TCR breadth and depth grew following two AZD1222 doses.

The chain links TRBV27 to TRBJ2-2; TRBD2 aligns across 7 bases. The source of this sequence is an adult who received the AZD1222 COVID-19 vaccine. The sample consisted of peripheral blood, taken 28 days after the second AZD1222 dose. This chain's CDR3 is CASSPLGLENTGELFF. CDR3 bases: TGTGCCAGCAGCCCGCTTGGACTAGAGAACACCGGGGAGCTGTTTTTT.